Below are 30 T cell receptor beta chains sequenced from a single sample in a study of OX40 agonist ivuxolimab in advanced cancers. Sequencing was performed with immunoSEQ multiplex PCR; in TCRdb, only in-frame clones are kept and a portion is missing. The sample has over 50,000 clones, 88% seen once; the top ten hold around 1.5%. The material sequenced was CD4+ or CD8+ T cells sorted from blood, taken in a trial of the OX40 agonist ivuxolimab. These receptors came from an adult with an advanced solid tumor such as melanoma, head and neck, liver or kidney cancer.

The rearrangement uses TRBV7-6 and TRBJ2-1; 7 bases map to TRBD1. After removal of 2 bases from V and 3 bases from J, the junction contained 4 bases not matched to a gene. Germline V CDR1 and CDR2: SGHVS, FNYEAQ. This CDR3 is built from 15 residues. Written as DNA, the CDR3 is TGTGCCAGCAGCTTACAGGGGGTAAGCTACAATGAGCAGTTCTTC. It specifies CASSLQGVSYNEQFF.

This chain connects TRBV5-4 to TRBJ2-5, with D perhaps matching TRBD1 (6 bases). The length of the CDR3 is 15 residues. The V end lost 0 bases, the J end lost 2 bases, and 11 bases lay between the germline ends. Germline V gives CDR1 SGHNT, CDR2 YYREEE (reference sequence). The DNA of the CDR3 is TGTGCCAGCAGCTTGGATGGGGGCCGGCAAGAGACCCAGTACTTC. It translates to CASSLDGGRQETQYF.

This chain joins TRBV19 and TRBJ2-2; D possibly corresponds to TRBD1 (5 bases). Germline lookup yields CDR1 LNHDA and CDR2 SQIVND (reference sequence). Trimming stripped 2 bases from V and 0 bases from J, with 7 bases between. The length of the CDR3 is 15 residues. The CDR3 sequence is CASSIWGSNTGELFF. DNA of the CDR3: TGTGCCAGTAGTATATGGGGCTCGAACACCGGGGAGCTGTTTTTT.

For the CDR3, the DNA is TGTGCCAGCAGTGTTGTTGTATCCGGGGAGCTGTTTTTT. It yields the protein CASSVVVSGELFF. The chain combines TRBV6-1 with TRBJ2-2; D is uncertain. The germline gives CDR1 MNHNS, CDR2 SASEGT. The length of the CDR3 is 13 residues. Trimming removed 4 bases from V and 6 bases from J, with 9 bases in between.

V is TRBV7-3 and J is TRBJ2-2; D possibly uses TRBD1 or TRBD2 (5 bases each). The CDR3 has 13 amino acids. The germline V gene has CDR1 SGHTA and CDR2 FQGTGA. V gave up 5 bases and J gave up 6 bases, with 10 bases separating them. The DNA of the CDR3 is TGTGCCAGCAGCGGGGGAGTGTCCGGGGAGCTGTTTTTT. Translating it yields CASSGGVSGELFF.

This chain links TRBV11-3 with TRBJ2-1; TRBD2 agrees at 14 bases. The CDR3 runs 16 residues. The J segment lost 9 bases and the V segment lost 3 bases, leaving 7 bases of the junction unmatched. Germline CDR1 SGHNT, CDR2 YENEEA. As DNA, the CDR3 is TGTGCCAGCAGCTTCACGAGGACTAGCGGGGGGACTGAGCAGTTCTTC. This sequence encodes CASSFTRTSGGTEQFF.

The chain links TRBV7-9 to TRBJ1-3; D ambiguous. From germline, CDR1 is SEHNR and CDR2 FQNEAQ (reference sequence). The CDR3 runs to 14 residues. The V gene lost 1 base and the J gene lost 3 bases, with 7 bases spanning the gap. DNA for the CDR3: TGTGCCAGCAGCTTAGGGGGTGGTGGAAACACCATATATTTT. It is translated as CASSLGGGGNTIYF. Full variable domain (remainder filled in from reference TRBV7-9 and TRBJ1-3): DTGVSQNPRHKITKRGQNVTFRCDPISEHNRLYWYRQTLGQGPEFLTYFQNEAQLEKSRLLSDRFSAERPKGSFSTLEIQRTEQGDSAMYLCASSLGGGGNTIYFGEGSWLTVV.

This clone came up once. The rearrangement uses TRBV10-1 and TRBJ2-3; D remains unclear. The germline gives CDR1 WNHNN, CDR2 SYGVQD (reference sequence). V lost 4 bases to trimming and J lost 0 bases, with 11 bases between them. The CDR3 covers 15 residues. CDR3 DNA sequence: TGCGCCAGCAGTGCACGCGTTTTTAGCACAGATACGCAGTATTTT. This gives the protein CASSARVFSTDTQYF.

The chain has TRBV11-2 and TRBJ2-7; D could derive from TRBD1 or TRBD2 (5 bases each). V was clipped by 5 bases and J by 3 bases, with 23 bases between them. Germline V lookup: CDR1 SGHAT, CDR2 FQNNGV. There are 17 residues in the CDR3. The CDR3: CASSTIYTGTAGYEQYF. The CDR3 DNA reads TGTGCCAGCAGCACGATTTATACCGGGACCGCGGGCTACGAGCAGTACTTC.

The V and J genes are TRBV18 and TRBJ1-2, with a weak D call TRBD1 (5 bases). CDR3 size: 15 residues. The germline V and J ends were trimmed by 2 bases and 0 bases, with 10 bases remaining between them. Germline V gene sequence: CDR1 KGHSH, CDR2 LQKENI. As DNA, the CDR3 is TGTGCCAGCTCACCAGGGGACTTAGCTAACTATGGCTACACCTTC. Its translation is CASSPGDLANYGYTF.

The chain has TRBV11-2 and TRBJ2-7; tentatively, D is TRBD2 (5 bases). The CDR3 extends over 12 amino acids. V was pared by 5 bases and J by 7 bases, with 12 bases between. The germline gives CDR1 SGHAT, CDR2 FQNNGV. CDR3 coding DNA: TGTGCCAGCAGCCGAACCCGGGGAGAGCAGTACTTC. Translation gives CASSRTRGEQYF. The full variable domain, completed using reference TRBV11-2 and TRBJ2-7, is EAGVAQSPRYKIIEKRQSVAFWCNPISGHATLYWYQQILGQGPKLLIQFQNNGVVDDSQLPKDRFSAERLKGVDSTLKIQPAKLEDSAVYLCASSRTRGEQYFGPGTRLTVT.

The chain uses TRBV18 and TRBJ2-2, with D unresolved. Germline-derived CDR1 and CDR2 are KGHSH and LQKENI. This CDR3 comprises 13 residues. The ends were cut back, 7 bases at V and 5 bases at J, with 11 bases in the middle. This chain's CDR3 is CASWSGQTGELFF. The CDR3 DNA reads TGTGCCAGCTGGTCCGGGCAAACCGGGGAGCTGTTTTTT.

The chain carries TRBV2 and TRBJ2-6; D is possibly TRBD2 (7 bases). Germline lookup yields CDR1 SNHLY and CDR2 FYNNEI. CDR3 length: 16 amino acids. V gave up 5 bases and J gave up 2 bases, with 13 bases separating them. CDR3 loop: CASSPEGGTGANVLTF. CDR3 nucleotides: TGTGCCAGCAGTCCCGAGGGGGGGACTGGGGCCAACGTCCTGACTTTC.

Here the CDR3 reads CASSLTGAGHTDTQYF. CDR3 nucleotide sequence: TGTGCCAGCAGCTTAACCGGGGCGGGGCACACAGATACGCAGTATTTT. J is TRBJ2-3 and V is TRBV7-3; the D gene is possibly TRBD2 (6 bases). This CDR3 has 16 amino acids. The V end lost 0 bases, the J end lost 2 bases, and 12 bases lay between the germline ends. Germline V gene sequence: CDR1 SGHTA, CDR2 FQGTGA.

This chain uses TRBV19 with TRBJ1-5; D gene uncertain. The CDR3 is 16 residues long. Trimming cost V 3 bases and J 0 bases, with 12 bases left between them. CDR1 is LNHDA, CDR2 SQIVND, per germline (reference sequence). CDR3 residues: CASSILTGNSNQPQHF. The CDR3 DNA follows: TGTGCCAGTAGTATTCTGACGGGAAATAGCAATCAGCCCCAGCATTTT.

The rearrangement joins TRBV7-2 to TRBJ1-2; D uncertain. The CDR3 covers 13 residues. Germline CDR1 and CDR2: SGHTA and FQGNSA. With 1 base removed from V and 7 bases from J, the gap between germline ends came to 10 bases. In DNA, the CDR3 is TGTGCCAGCAGCTTAGGTCCAGCCCCTGGCTACACCTTC. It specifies CASSLGPAPGYTF. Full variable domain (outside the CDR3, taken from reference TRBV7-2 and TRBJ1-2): GAGVSQSPSNKVTEKGKDVELRCDPISGHTALYWYRQSLGQGLEFLIYFQGNSAPDKSGLPSDRFSAERTGGSVSTLTIQRTQQEDSAVYLCASSLGPAPGYTFGSGTRLTVV.

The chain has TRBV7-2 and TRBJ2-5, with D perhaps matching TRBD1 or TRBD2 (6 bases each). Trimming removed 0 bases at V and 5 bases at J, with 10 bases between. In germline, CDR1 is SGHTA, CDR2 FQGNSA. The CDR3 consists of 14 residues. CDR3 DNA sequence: TGTGCCAGCAGCTTAGCGGGGGGCAGGGAGACCCAGTACTTC. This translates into CASSLAGGRETQYF. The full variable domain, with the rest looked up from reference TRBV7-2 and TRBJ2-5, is GAGVSQSPSNKVTEKGKDVELRCDPISGHTALYWYRQSLGQGLEFLIYFQGNSAPDKSGLPSDRFSAERTGGSVSTLTIQRTQQEDSAVYLCASSLAGGRETQYFGPGTRLLVL.

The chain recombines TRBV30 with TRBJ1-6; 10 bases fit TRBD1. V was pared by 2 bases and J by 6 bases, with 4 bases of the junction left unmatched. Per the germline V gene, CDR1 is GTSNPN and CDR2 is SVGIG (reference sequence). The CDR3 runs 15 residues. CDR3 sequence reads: CAWSLGTGVNSPLHF. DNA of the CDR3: TGTGCCTGGAGTTTGGGGACAGGGGTTAATTCACCCCTCCACTTT. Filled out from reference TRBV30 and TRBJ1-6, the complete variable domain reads SQTIHQWPATLVQPVGSPLSLECTVEGTSNPNLYWYRQAAGRGLQLLFYSVGIGQISSEVPQNLSASRPQDRQFILSSKKLLLSDSGFYLCAWSLGTGVNSPLHFGNGTRLTVT.

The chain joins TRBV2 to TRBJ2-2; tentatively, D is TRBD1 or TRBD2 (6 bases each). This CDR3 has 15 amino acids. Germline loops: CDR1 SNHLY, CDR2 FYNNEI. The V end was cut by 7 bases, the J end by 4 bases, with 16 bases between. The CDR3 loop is CASIWGARGTGELFF. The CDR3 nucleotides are TGTGCCAGCATCTGGGGGGCGCGGGGCACCGGGGAGCTGTTTTTT.

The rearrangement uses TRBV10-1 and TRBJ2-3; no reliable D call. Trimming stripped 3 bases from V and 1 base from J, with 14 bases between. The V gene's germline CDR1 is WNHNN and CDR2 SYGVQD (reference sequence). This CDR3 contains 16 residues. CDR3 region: CASSENGHAGTDTQYF. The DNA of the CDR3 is TGCGCCAGCAGTGAAAATGGCCATGCCGGCACAGATACGCAGTATTTT.

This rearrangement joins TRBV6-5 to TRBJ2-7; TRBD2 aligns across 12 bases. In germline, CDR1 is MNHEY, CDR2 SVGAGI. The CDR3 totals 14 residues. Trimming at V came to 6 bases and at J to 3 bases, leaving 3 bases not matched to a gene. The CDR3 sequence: CASRWTSGDYEQYF. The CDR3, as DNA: TGTGCCAGCAGGTGGACTAGCGGGGACTACGAGCAGTACTTC.

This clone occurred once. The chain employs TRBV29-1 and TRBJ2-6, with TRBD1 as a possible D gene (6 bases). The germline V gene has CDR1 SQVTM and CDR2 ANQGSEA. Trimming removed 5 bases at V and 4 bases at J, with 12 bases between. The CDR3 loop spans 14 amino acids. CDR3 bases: TGCAGCGTTAATGACAGGAGGGGGGCCAACGTCCTGACTTTC. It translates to CSVNDRRGANVLTF.

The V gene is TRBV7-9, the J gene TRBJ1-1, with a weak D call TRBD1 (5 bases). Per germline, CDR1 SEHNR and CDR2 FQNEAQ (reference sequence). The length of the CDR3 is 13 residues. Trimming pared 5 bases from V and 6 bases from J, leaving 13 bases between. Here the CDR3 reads CASSHPLGPEAFF. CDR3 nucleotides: TGTGCCAGCAGCCACCCCCTGGGACCTGAAGCTTTCTTT.

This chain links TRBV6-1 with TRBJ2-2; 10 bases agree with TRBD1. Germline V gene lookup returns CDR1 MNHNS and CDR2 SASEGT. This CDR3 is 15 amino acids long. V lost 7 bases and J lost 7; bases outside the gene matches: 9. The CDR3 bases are TGTGCCAGCATAGGGACAGGGGTCCTAATCGGGGAGCTGTTTTTT. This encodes CASIGTGVLIGELFF.

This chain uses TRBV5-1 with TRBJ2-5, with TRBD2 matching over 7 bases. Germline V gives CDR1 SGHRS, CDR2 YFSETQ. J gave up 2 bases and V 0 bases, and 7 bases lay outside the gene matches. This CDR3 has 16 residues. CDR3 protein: CASSLGGGPPQETQYF. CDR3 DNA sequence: TGCGCCAGCAGCTTGGGCGGGGGACCACCACAAGAGACCCAGTACTTC. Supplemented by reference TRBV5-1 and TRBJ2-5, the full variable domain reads KAGVTQTPRYLIKTRGQQVTLSCSPISGHRSVSWYQQTPGQGLQFLFEYFSETQRNKGNFPGRFSGRQFSNSRSEMNVSTLELGDSALYLCASSLGGGPPQETQYFGPGTRLLVL.

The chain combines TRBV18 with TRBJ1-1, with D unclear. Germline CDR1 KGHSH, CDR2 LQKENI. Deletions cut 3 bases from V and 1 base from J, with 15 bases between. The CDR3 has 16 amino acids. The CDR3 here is CASSPGFDRGNTEAFF. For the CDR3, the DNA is TGTGCCAGCTCACCCGGTTTTGACCGGGGGAACACTGAAGCTTTCTTT.

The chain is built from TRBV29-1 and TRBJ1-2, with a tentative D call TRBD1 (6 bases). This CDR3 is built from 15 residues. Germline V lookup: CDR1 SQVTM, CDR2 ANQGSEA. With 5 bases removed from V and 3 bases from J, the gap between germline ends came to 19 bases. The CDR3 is CSVHSRGAGDYGYTF. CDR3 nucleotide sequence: TGCAGCGTTCATAGCCGGGGGGCTGGTGACTATGGCTACACCTTC.

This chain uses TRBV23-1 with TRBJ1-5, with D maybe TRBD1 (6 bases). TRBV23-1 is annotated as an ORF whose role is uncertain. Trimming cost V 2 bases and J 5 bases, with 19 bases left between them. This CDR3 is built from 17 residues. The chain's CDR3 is CASSQPPEQGIYQPQHF. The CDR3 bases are TGCGCCAGCAGTCAACCCCCGGAACAGGGCATTTATCAGCCCCAGCATTTT.

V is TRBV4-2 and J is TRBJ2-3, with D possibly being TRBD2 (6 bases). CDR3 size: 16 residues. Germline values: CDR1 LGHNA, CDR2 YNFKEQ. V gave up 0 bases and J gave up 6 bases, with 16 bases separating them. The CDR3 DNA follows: TGTGCCAGCAGCCAAGATAGGCAGGGTCGGGGGGATACGCAGTATTTT. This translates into CASSQDRQGRGDTQYF.

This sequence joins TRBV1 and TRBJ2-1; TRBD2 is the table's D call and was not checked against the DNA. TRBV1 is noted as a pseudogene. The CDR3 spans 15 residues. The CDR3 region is CTSSQGSGGSNEQFF. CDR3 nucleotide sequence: TGCACCAGCAGCCAAGGTAGCGGGGGGAGCAATGAGCAGTTCTTC.